The sequence of this T cell receptor (beta chain) was determined in a study of blood T cell repertoires in COVID-19 (dated by TCRdb to about 2020). Context from the whole study: Samples from collaborators originated in the United States, Italy and Spain and spanned both the acute and convalescent phases of COVID-19. The material from the prospective study consisted of cDNA or gDNA derived from T cells, B-cell-depleted T cells, or PBMCs. The dataset comprised deeply sampled blood TCRbeta repertoires from subjects exposed to, actively infected with, or recovered from COVID-19. A freely available public database, intended as a resource for researchers studying the immune response to SARS-CoV-2, is where the repertoires were released. The samples were drawn from the first 160 participants of the ongoing ImmuneRACE study and from about 1,200 subjects provided by 6 global collaborators. Sample metadata almost always included a de-identified subject ID, COVID-19 status, age in years and sex. Where available, HLA class I and class II types were obtained from metadata supplied by the sample provider rather than from assay-based typing.

At one collaborating source in Seattle, patients were enrolled during active infection and were followed longitudinally through the course of disease. Whole blood was collected in K2EDTA tubes by collaborating institutions according to the institutions' own protocols. For TCRbeta analysis, collaborators shipped samples in one of three forms: frozen whole blood, isolated PBMCs, or DNA extracted from either of those sample types. What the research found in general, with its limitations: The quantity of clinical and demographic metadata differed by source and by participant and was supplied without curation.

TCRbeta CDR3 regions were amplified from genomic DNA using the immunoSEQ Assay, a bias-controlled multiplex PCR. The published analysis was carried out like this. Within the assay, amplification of reference gene primers was used to estimate how many nucleated cells each sample contained. To quantify the absolute abundance of each unique TCRbeta CDR3 rearrangement, sequence reads were collapsed and filtered. For each sample, productive Simpson clonality was calculated by taking the square root of Simpson's diversity index across productive rearrangements. What TCRdb holds here is the immuneACCESS table cut down to in-frame rearrangements. Part of the clones is not present; checked against another copy, under half of the missing clones reflect an unresolved V gene, and the others are unexplained. Clone size and the V and J calls come from that table; the DNA yielded D and trimming. Counted in this sample were roughly 410,000 clones; around 87% of them appeared once. 2.3% of the sample rests with the top ten.

Regarding this clone: Its antigen is unknown. Per-nucleotide qualities are absent, and no much larger clonotype sits a single base away.

According to the germline V gene (reference sequence), CDR1 reads SGHKS and CDR2 reads YYEKEE. V sheds 3 bases and J sheds 6 bases, leaving 12 bases between their ends. The CDR3, from cysteine to phenylalanine, totals 13 residues. This entry keeps only the CDR3 DNA: 39 bases, framed from base 1. Recombination connected TRBV5-5 to TRBJ1-2, with the D gene uncertain. Material for sequencing was peripheral blood. This TCR came from a woman aged 55-69 years with COVID-19, enrolled during active disease. CDR3 loop: CASSSTKQNGYTF. The DNA sequence is as follows: TGTGCCAGCAGCTCTACGAAACAGAATGGCTACACCTTC.